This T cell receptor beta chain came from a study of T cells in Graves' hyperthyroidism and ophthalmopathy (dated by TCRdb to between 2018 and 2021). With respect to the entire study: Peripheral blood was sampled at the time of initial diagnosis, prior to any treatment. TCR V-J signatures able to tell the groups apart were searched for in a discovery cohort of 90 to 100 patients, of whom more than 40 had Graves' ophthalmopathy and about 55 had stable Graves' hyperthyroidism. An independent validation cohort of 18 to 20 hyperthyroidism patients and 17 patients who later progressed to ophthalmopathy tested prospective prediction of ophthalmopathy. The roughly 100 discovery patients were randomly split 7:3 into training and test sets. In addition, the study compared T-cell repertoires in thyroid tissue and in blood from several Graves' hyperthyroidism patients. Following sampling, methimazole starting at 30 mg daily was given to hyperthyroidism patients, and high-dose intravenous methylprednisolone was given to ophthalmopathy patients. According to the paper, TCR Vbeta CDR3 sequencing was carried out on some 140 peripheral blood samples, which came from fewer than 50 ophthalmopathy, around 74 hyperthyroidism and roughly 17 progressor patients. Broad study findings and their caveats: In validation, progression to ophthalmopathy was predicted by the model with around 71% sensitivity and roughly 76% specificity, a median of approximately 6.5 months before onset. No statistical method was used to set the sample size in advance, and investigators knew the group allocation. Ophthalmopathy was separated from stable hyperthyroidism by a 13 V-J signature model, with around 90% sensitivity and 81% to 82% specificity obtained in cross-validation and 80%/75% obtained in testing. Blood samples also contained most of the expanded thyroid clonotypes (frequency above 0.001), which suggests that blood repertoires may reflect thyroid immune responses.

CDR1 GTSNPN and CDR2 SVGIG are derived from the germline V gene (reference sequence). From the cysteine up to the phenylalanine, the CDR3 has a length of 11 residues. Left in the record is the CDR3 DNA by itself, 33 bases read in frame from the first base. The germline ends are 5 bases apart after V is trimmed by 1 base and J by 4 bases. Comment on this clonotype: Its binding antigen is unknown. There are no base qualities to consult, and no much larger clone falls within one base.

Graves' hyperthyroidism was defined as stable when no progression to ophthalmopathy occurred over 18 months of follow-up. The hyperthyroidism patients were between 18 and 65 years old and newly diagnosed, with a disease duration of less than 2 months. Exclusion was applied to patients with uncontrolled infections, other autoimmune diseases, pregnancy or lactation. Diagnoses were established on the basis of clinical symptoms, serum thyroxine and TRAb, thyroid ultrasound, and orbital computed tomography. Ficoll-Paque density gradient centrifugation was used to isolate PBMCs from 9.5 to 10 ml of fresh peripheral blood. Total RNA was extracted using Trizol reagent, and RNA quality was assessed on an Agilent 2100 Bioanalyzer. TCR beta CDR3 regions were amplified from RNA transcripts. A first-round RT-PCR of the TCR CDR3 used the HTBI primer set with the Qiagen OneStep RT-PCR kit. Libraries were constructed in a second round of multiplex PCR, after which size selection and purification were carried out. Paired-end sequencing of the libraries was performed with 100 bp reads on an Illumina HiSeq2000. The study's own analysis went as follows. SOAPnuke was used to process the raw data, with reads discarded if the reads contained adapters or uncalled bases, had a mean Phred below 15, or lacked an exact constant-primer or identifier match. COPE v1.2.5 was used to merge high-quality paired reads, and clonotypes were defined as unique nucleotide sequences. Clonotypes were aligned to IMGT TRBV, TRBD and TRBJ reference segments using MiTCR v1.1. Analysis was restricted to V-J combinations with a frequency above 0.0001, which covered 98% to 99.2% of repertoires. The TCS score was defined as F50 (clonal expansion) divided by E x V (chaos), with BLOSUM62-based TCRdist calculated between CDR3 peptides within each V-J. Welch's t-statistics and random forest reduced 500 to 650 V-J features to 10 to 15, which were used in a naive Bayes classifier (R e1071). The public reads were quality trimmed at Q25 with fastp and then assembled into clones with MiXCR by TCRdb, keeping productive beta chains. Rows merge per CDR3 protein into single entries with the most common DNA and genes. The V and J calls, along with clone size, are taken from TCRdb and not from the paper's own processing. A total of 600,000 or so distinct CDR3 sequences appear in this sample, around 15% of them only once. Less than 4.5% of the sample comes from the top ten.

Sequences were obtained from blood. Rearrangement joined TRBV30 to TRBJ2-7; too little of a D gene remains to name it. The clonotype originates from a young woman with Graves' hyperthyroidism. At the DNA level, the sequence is TGTGCCTGGAGTGGCCAATACGAGCAGTACTTC. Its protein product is CAWSGQYEQYF.